This T cell receptor (beta chain) is from a study of CXCR3-negative and CXCR3-positive naive CD8 T cells. Turning to the study itself: The dataset comprises roughly 140 million TRB reads in total, with about 1.5 +/- 0.3 million reads per library.

The CDR3 covers 14 residues. Germline V gene sequence: CDR1 MDHEN, CDR2 SYDVKM. Carrying UMI labels, the TRB cDNA libraries were prepared through 5' RACE. TCRdb reprocessed the 5' RACE reads, with one entry per CDR3 protein and no DNA. The table for this sample gives approximately 100,000 distinct CDR3 sequences. The chain links TRBV28 to TRBJ2-1; TCRdb's D call, TRBD1, is unchecked because there is no DNA. Material: naive CXCR3- CD8+ T cells from blood. Subset in this sample: CD45RO-CCR7+CD27+CD95- naive CD8+ T cells lacking CXCR3 (TNR3-). This TCR was recovered from a human donor in good health. Some clones in this sample may be carry-over from other donors' samples. CDR3 loop: CASSYRSSYNEQFF.